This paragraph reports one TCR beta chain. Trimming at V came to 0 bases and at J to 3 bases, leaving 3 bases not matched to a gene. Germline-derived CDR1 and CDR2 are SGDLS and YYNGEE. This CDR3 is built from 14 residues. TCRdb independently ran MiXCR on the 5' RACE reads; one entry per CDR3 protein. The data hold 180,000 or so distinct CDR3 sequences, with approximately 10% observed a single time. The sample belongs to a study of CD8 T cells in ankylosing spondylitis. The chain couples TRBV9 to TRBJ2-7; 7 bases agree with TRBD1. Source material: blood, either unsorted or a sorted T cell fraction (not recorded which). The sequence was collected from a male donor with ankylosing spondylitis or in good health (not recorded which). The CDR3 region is CASSVGDRVYEQYF. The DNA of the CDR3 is TGTGCCAGCAGCGTAGGTGACAGGGTCTACGAGCAGTACTTC.